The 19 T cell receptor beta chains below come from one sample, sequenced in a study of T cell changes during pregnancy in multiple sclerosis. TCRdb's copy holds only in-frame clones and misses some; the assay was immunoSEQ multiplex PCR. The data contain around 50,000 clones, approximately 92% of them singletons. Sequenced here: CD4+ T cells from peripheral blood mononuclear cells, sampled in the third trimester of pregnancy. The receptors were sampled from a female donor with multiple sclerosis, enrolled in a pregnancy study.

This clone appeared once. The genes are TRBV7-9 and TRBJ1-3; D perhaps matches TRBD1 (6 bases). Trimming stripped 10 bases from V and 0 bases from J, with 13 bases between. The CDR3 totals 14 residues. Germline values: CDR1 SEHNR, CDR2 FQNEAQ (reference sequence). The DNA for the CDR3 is TGTGCCAACGACAGGTCTAGCTCTGGAAACACCATATATTTT. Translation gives CANDRSSSGNTIYF. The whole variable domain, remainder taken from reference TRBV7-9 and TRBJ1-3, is DTGVSQNPRHKITKRGQNVTFRCDPISEHNRLYWYRQTLGQGPEFLTYFQNEAQLEKSRLLSDRFSAERPKGSFSTLEIQRTEQGDSAMYLCANDRSSSGNTIYFGEGSWLTVV.

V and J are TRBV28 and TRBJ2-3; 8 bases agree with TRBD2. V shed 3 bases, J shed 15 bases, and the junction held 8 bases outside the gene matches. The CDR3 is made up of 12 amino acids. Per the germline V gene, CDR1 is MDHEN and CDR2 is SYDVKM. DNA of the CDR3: TGTGCCAGCAGTTTTAAGCGGGAGAGCCATTATTTT. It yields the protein CASSFKRESHYF.

CDR3 bases: TGTGCCAGTCGGGGGATGAACACCGGGGAGCTGTTTTTT. Amino acids: CASRGMNTGELFF. The V gene is TRBV19, the J gene TRBJ2-2, with D maybe TRBD2 (6 bases). Per germline, CDR1 LNHDA and CDR2 SQIVND (reference sequence). Between the trimmed V and J ends, which lost 8 bases and 1 base, there was a span of 8 bases. This CDR3 contains 13 residues.

Here the CDR3 DNA reads TGTGCCAGCAGCCAGGGTCAGAACACTGAAGCTTTCTTT. Amino acid sequence: CASSQGQNTEAFF. The chain employs TRBV6-5 and TRBJ1-1, with D perhaps TRBD1 (5 bases). V gave up 6 bases and J gave up 1 base, with 9 bases separating them. In germline, CDR1 is MNHEY, CDR2 SVGAGI. The CDR3 length is 13 residues.

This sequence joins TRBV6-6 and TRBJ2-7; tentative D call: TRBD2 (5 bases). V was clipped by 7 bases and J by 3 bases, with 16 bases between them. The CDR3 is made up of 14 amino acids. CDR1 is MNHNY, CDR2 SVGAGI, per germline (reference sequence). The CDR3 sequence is CASTSGSGGYEQYF. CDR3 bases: TGTGCCAGCACCTCGGGGAGCGGAGGCTACGAGCAGTACTTC.

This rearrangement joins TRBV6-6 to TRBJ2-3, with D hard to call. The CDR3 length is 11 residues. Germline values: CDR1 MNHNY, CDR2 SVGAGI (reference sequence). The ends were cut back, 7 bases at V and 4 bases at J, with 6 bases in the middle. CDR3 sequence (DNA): TGTGCCAGCACCCGAGCAGATACGCAGTATTTT. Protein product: CASTRADTQYF.

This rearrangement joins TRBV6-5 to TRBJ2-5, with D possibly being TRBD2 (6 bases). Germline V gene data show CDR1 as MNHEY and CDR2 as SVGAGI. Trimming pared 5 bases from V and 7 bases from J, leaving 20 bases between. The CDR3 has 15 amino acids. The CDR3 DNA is TGTGCCAGCAGTAAAGGGGACTTCCGTTCCGGGACCCAGTACTTC. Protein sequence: CASSKGDFRSGTQYF.

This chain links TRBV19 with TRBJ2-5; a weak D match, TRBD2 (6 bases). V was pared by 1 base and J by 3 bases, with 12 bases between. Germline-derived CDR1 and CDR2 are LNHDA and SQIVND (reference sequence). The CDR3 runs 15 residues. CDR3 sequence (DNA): TGTGCCAGTAGTATAGTGGGCGGGAAGAAAGAGACCCAGTACTTC. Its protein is CASSIVGGKKETQYF.

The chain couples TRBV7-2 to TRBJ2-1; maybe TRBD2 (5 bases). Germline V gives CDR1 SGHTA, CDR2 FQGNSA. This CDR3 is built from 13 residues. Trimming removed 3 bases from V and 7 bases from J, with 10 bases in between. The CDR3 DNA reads TGTGCCAGCAGCTTGGGCAGACTAAATGAGCAGTTCTTC. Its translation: CASSLGRLNEQFF.

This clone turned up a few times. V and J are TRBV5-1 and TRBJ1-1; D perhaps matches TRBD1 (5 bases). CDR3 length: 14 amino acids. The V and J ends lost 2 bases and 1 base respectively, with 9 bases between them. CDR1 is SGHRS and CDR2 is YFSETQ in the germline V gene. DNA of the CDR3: TGCGCCAGCAGCTTCCAGGGCCGGAACACTGAAGCTTTCTTT. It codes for CASSFQGRNTEAFF.

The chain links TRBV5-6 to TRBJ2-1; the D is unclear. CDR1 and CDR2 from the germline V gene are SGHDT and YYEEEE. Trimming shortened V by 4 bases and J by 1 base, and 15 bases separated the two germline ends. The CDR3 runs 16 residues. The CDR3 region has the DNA TGTGCCAGCAGCCGTCTGTTCCGGTCGTCCTACAATGAGCAGTTCTTC. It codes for CASSRLFRSSYNEQFF.

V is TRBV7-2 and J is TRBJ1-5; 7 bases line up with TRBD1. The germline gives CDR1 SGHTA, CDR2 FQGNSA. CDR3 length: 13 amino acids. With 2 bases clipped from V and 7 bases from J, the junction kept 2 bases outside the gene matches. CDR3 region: CASSLTGDQPQHF. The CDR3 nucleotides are TGTGCCAGCAGCTTAACAGGGGACCAGCCCCAGCATTTT.

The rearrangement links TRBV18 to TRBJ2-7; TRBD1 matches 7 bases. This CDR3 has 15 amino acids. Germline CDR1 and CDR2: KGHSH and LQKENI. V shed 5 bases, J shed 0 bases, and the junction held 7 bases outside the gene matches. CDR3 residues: CASSTNRGSSYEQYF. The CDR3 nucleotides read TGTGCCAGCTCAACCAACAGGGGAAGCTCCTACGAGCAGTACTTC. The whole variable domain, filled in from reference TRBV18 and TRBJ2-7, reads NAGVMQNPRHLVRRRGQEARLRCSPMKGHSHVYWYRQLPEEGLKFMVYLQKENIIDESGMPKERFSAEFPKEGPSILRIQQVVRGDSAAYFCASSTNRGSSYEQYFGPGTRLTVT.

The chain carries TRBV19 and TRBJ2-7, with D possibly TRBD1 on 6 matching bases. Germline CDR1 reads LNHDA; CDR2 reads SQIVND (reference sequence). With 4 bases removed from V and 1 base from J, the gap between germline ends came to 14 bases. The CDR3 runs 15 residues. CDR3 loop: CASSNRQEWSYEQYF. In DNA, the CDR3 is TGTGCCAGTAGTAACCGACAGGAATGGTCCTACGAGCAGTACTTC.

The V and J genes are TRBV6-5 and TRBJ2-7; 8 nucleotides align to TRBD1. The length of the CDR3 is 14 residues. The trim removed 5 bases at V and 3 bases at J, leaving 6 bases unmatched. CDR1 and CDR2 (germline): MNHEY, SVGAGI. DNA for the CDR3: TGTGCCAGCAGTAGGACAGGGTTAGGCTACGAGCAGTACTTC. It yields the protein CASSRTGLGYEQYF.

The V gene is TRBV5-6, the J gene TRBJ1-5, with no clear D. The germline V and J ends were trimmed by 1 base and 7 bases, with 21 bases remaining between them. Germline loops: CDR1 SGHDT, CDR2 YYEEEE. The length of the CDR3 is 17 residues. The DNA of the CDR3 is TGTGCCAGCAGCTTGAAGGCACCCCCGGGCTCGGGGCAGCCCCAGCATTTT. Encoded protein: CASSLKAPPGSGQPQHF.

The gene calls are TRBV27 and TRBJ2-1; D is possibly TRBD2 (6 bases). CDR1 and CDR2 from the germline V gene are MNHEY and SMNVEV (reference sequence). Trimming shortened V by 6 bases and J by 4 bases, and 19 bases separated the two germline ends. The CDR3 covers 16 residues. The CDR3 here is CASSVPGVNRYNEQFF. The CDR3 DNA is TGTGCCAGCAGCGTACCGGGGGTCAATAGGTACAATGAGCAGTTCTTC.

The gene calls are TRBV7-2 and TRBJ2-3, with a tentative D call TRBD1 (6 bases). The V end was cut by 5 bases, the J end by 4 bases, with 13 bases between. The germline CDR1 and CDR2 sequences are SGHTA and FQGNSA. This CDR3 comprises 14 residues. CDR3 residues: CASSPDRLADTQYF. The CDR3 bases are TGTGCCAGCAGCCCCGACAGGTTAGCAGATACGCAGTATTTT.

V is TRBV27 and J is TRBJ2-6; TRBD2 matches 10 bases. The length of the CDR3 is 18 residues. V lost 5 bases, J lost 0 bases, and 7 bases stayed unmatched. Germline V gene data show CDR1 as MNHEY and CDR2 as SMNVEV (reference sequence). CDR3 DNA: TGTGCCAGCAGTGAGGGACTAGCGAGGTCCTCTGGGGCCAACGTCCTGACTTTC. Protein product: CASSEGLARSSGANVLTF. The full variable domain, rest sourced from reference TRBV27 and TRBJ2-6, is EAQVTQNPRYLITVTGKKLTVTCSQNMNHEYMSWYRQDPGLGLRQIYYSMNVEVTDKGDVPEGYKVSRKEKRNFPLILESPSPNQTSLYFCASSEGLARSSGANVLTFGAGSRLTVL.